This T cell receptor beta chain was documented in a study of cytomegalovirus exposure and HLA in healthy donors. Germline V gene data show CDR1 as MNHNY and CDR2 as SVGAGI (reference sequence). The junction had 4 bases not matched to a gene; V was cut back by 5 bases and J by 2 bases. There are 15 residues in the CDR3. Researchers ran the PCR with 60 Vbeta and 13 Jbeta primers. Generated by immunoSEQ multiplex PCR, the TCRdb table keeps only in-frame clones and is missing some. The sample holds 160,000 or so clones, 84% seen once. The chain combines TRBV6-6 with TRBJ2-7; the match to TRBD1 covers 12 bases. This clonotype originated in a man aged 25-45 years in good health and CMV-seronegative. Sequenced sample: PBMCs. CDR3 in amino acids: CASSLGQGAPYEQYF. As DNA, the CDR3 is TGTGCCAGCAGTCTGGGACAGGGGGCACCCTACGAGCAGTACTTC.